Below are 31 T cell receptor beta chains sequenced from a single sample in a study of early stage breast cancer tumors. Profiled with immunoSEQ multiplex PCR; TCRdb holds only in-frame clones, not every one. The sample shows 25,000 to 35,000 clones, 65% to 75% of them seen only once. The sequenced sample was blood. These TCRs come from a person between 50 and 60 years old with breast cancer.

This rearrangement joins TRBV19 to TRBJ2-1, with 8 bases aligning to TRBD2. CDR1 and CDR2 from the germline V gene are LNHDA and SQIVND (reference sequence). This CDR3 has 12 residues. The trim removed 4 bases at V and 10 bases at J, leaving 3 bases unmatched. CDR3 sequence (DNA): TGTGCCAGTAGTACCCTAGCGGGCGAGCAGTTCTTC. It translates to CASSTLAGEQFF. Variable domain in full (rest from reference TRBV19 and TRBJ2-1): DGGITQSPKYLFRKEGQNVTLSCEQNLNHDAMYWYRQDPGQGLRLIYYSQIVNDFQKGDIAEGYSVSREKKESFPLTVTSAQKNPTAFYLCASSTLAGEQFFGPGTRLTVL.

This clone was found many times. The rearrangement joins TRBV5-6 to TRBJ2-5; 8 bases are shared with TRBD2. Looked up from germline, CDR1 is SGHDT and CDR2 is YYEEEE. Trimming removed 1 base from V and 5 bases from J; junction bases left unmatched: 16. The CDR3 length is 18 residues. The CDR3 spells CASSLSYGIAGRWETQYF. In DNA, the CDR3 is TGTGCCAGCAGCTTGAGCTACGGGATAGCGGGACGGTGGGAGACCCAGTACTTC.

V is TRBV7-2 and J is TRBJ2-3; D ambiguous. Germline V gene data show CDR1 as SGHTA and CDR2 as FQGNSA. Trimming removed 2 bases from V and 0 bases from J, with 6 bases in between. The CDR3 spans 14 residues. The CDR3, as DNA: TGTGCCAGCAGCTTAACACCCAGCACAGATACGCAGTATTTT. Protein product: CASSLTPSTDTQYF. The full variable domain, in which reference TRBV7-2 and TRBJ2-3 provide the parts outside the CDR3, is GAGVSQSPSNKVTEKGKDVELRCDPISGHTALYWYRQSLGQGLEFLIYFQGNSAPDKSGLPSDRFSAERTGGSVSTLTIQRTQQEDSAVYLCASSLTPSTDTQYFGPGTRLTVL.

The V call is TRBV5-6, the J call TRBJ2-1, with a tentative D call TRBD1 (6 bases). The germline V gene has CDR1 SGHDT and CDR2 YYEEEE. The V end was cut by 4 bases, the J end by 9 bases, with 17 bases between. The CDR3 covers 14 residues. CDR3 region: CASSPAHRAPEQFF. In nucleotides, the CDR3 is TGTGCCAGCAGCCCTGCCCACAGGGCCCCTGAGCAGTTCTTC.

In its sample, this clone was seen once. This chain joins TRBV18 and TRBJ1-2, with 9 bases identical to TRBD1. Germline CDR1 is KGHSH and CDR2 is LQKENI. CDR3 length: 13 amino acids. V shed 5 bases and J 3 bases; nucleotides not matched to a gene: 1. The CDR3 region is CASSRTGDYGYTF. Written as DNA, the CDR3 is TGTGCCAGCTCAAGGACAGGGGACTATGGCTACACCTTC.

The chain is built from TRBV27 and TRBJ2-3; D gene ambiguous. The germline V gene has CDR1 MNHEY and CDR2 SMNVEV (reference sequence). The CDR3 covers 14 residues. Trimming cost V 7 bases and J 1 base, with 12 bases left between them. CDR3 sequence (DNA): TGTGCCAGCAAAGGGCCCGGAGGCACAGATACGCAGTATTTT. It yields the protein CASKGPGGTDTQYF.

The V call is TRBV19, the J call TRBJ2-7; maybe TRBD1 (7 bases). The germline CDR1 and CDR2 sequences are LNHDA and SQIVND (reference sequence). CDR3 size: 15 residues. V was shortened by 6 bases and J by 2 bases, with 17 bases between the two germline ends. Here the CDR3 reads CASSLGGGGPYEQYF. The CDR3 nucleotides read TGTGCCAGTAGCCTTGGAGGGGGCGGTCCCTACGAGCAGTACTTC.

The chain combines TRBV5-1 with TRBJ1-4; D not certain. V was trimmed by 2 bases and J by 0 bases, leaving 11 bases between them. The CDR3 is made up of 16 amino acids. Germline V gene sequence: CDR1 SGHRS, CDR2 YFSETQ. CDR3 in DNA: TGCGCCAGCAGCTTAAGGGTCGGTGCAACTAATGAAAAACTGTTTTTT. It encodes CASSLRVGATNEKLFF.

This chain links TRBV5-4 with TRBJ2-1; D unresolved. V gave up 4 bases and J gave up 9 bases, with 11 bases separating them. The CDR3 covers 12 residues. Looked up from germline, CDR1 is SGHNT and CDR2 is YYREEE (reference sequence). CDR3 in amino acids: CASSGPLGEQFF. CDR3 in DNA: TGTGCCAGCAGCGGGCCTTTGGGTGAGCAGTTCTTC. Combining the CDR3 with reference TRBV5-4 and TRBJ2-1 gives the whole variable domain ETGVTQSPTHLIKTRGQQVTLRCSSQSGHNTVSWYQQALGQGPQFIFQYYREEENGRGNFPPRFSGLQFPNYSSELNVNALELDDSALYLCASSGPLGEQFFGPGTRLTVL.

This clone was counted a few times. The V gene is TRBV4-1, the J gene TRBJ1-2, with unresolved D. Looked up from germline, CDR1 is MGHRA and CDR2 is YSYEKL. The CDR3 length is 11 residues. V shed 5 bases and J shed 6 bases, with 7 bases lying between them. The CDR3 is CASSVGHGYTF. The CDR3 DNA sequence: TGCGCCAGCAGCGTAGGTCATGGCTACACCTTC.

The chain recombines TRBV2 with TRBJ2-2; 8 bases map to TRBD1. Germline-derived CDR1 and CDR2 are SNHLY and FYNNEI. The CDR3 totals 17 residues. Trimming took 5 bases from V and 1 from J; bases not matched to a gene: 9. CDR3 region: CASSFRTGRLNTGELFF. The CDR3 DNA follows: TGTGCCAGCAGTTTCCGGACAGGGAGGTTGAACACCGGGGAGCTGTTTTTT.

CDR3 coding DNA: TGTGCCAGCAGCCCAAGACAGGGTGTGGGGGGACAAGAGACCCAGTACTTC. This sequence encodes CASSPRQGVGGQETQYF. The V call is TRBV7-8, the J call TRBJ2-5; D might be TRBD1 (7 bases). The CDR3 runs to 17 residues. CDR1 is SGHVS and CDR2 is FQNEAQ in the germline V gene. Deletions cut 5 bases from V and 2 bases from J, with 21 bases between.

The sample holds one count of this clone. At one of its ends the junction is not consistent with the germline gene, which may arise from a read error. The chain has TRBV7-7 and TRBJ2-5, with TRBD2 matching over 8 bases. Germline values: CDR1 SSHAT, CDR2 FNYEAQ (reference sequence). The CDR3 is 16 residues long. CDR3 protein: CASSPTSVNLQETQYF. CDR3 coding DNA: TGTGCTAGCAGCCCGACTAGCGTTAATCTACAAGAGACCCAGTACTTC.

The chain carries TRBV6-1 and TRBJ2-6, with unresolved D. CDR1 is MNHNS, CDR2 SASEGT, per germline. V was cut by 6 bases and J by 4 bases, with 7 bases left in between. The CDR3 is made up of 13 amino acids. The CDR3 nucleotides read TGTGCCAGCAGCCCCCCCGGGGCCAACGTCCTGACTTTC. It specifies CASSPPGANVLTF.

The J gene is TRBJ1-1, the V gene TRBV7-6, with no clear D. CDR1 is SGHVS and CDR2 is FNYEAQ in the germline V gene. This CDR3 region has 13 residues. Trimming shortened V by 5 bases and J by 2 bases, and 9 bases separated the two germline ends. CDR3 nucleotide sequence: TGTGCCAGCAGCCCACGAGCTAACACTGAAGCTTTCTTT. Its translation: CASSPRANTEAFF. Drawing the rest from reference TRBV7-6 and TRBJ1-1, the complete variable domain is GAGVSQSPRYKVTKRGQDVALRCDPISGHVSLYWYRQALGQGPEFLTYFNYEAQQDKSGLPNDRFSAERPEGSISTLTIQRTEQRDSAMYRCASSPRANTEAFFGQGTRLTVV.

CDR3: CASSLPGRRRQETQYF. Here the CDR3 DNA reads TGTGCCAGCAGCCTACCCGGAAGACGGAGGCAAGAGACCCAGTACTTC. The rearrangement uses TRBV14 and TRBJ2-5; D might be TRBD2 (5 bases). With 4 bases removed from V and 2 bases from J, the gap between germline ends came to 17 bases. The CDR3 is 16 residues long. Germline lookup yields CDR1 SGHDN and CDR2 FVKESK. The full variable domain, with the rest looked up from reference TRBV14 and TRBJ2-5, is EAGVTQFPSHSVIEKGQTVTLRCDPISGHDNLYWYRRVMGKEIKFLLHFVKESKQDESGMPNNRFLAERTGGTYSTLKVQPAELEDSGVYFCASSLPGRRRQETQYFGPGTRLLVL.

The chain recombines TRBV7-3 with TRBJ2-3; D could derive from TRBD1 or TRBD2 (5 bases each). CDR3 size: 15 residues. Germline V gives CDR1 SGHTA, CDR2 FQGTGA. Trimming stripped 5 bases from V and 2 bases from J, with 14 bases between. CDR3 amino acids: CASSPTGTLTDTQYF. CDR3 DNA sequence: TGTGCCAGCAGCCCTACCGGGACCCTCACAGATACGCAGTATTTT.

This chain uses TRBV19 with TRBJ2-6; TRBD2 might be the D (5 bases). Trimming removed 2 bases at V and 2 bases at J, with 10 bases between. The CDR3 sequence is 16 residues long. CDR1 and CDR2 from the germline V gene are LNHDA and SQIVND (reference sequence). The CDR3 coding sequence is TGTGCCAGTAGTATACTACCCGGGACTGGGGCCAACGTCCTGACTTTC. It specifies CASSILPGTGANVLTF. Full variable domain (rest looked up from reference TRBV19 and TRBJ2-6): DGGITQSPKYLFRKEGQNVTLSCEQNLNHDAMYWYRQDPGQGLRLIYYSQIVNDFQKGDIAEGYSVSREKKESFPLTVTSAQKNPTAFYLCASSILPGTGANVLTFGAGSRLTVL.

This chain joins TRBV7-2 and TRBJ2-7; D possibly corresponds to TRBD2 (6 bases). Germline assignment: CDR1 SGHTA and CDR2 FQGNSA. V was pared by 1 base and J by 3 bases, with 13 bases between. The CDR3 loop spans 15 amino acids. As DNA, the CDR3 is TGTGCCAGCAGCTTAGTCCCGGGAGAGGTCTACGAGCAGTACTTC. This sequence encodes CASSLVPGEVYEQYF.

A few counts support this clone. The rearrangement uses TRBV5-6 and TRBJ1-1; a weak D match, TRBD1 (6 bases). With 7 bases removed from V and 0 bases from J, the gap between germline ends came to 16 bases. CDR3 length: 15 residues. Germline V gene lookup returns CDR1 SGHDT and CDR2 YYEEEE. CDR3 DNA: TGTGCCAGCGAGTGGGGGCGGCAAATGAACACTGAAGCTTTCTTT. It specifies CASEWGRQMNTEAFF. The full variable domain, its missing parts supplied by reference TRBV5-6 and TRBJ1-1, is DAGVTQSPTHLIKTRGQQVTLRCSPKSGHDTVSWYQQALGQGPQFIFQYYEEEERQRGNFPDRFSGHQFPNYSSELNVNALLLGDSALYLCASEWGRQMNTEAFFGQGTRLTVV.

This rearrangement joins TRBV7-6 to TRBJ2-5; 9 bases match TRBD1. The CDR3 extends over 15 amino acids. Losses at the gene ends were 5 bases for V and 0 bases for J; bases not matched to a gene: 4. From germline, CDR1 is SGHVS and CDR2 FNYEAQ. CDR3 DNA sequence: TGTGCCAGCAGCCTTGGGACAGGGAACCAAGAGACCCAGTACTTC. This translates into CASSLGTGNQETQYF.

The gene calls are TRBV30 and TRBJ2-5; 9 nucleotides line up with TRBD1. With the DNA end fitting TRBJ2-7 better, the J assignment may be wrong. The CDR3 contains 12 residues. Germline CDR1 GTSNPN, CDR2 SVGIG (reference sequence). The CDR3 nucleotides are TGTGCCGGCGACAGGGGGGCCTACGAGCAGTACTTC. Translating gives CAGDRGAYEQYF.

The CDR3 here is CASSPPGQNEQYF. CDR3 nucleotide sequence: TGTGCCAGCTCACCACCGGGACAGAACGAGCAGTACTTC. The chain links TRBV18 to TRBJ2-7; TRBD1 aligns across 7 bases. This CDR3 spans 13 amino acids. The V segment lost 0 bases and the J segment 5 bases; nucleotides outside the gene matches: 1. The germline V gene encodes CDR1 KGHSH and CDR2 LQKENI.

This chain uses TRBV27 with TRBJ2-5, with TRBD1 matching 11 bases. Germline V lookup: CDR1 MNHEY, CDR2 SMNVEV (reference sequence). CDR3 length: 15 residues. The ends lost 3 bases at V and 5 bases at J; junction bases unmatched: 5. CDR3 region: CASSFGQGAGETQYF. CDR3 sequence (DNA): TGTGCCAGCAGTTTCGGACAGGGGGCAGGGGAGACCCAGTACTTC.

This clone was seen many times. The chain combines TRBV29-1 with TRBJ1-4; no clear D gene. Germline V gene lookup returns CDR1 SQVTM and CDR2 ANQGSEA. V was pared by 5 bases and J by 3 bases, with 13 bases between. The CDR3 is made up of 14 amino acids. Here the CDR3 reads CSVRLANSNEKLFF. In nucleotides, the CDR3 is TGCAGCGTTCGTTTGGCAAATTCTAATGAAAAACTGTTTTTT.

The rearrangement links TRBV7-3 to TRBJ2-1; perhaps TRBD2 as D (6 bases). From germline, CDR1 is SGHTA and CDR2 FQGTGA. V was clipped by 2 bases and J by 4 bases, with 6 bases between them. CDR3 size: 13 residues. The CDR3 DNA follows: TGTGCCAGCAGCTTACTAGCGTACAATGAGCAGTTCTTC. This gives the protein CASSLLAYNEQFF. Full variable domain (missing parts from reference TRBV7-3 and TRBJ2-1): GAGVSQTPSNKVTEKGKYVELRCDPISGHTALYWYRQSLGQGPEFLIYFQGTGAADDSGLPNDRFFAVRPEGSVSTLKIQRTERGDSAVYLCASSLLAYNEQFFGPGTRLTVL.

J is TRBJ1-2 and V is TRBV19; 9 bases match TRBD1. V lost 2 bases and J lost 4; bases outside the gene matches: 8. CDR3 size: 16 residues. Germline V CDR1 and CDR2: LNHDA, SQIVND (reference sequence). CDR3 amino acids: CASSITHRDRAYGYTF. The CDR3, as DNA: TGTGCCAGTAGTATAACTCACCGGGACAGGGCCTATGGCTACACCTTC.

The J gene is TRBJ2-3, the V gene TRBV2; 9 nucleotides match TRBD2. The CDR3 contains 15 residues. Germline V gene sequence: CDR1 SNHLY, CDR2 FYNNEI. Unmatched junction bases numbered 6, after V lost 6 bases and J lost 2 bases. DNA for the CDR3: TGTGCCAGCAGCGTTCTAGCGGGACCCACAGATACGCAGTATTTT. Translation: CASSVLAGPTDTQYF.

CDR3 region: CASSLTGQGVTDTQYF. The CDR3 DNA reads TGTGCCAGCAGCTTAACGGGGCAGGGGGTCACAGATACGCAGTATTTT. The V call is TRBV7-3, the J call TRBJ2-3; TRBD1 agrees at 7 bases. This CDR3 contains 16 residues. In germline, CDR1 is SGHTA, CDR2 FQGTGA. The junction had 5 bases not matched to a gene; V was cut back by 0 bases and J by 2 bases.

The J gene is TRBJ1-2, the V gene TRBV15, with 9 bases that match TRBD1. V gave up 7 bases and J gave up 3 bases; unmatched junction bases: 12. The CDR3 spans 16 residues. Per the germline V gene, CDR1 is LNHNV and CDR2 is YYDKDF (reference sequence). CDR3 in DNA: TGTGCCACCACTCATCCATCTACAGGGGGCTACTATGGCTACACCTTC. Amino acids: CATTHPSTGGYYGYTF.

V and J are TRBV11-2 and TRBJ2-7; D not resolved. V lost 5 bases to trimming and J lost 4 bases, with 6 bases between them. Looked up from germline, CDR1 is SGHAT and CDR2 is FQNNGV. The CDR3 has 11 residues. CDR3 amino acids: CASSPNYEQYF. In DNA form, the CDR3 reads TGTGCCAGCAGCCCGAATTACGAGCAGTACTTC.